The subject of this entry is one T cell receptor beta chain. The antigen it binds to is not known. No per-base quality is available; no much larger clone lies one base away. At the junction V is shortened by 5 bases and J by 1 base, with 5 bases in between. The cysteine opens and the phenylalanine closes a CDR3 of 12 amino acids. The DNA shown is the 36-base CDR3, in frame from base 1. From a lookup of the germline V gene, CDR1 and CDR2 are SGHNT and YENEEA. This entry is derived from a study of early T cells in non-severe SARS-CoV-2 infection (dated by TCRdb to the early 2020s). Background for the entire study: Because TCR sequencing was done on bulk RNA from unsorted whole blood, the alpha and beta chains could not be paired.

The library came from 5' RACE. TCRdb names NextSeq 500 as the instrument used. Unique molecular identifiers were attached to individual cDNA molecules in the TCR library protocol so that sequencing error and PCR bias could be corrected. TCR alpha and beta chains were both sequenced, and the abundances of alpha and beta sequences in each sample were closely correlated with each other. As for the authors' bioinformatics: Decombinator V4 was used to annotate the V gene, J gene and CDR3 of the TCR sequences. TCRs were defined as expanded if a significant change between any two time points was detected under a Poisson model with p below 0.0001. TCR abundances were normalised to the total number of TCRs sequenced per sample and expressed as counts per million. TRAV1-2 paired with TRAJ12, TRAJ20 or TRAJ33 defined MAIT TCRs, while TRAV10 paired with TRAJ18 defined iNKT TCRs. VDJdb, accessed 1 November 2021, was searched for CMV, EBV and SARS-CoV-2 annotated TCRs, excluding TCRs annotated for multiple antigens. TCRdb reran the public reads through fastp at Q25 and MiXCR, keeping productive beta chains. Each CDR3 protein gets just one entry, which takes the most common genes and DNA from the rows behind it. TCRdb assigned the V and J calls; the authors' analysis was not used. In all, the sample holds about 66,000 distinct CDR3 sequences, and less than 15% of those were seen once. 7.5% to 9% of the sample rests with the top ten.

The study at large found these results: Matching against VDJdb was skewed toward anti-spike CD8 responses, likely underestimated virus-specific expansions, and missed private and CD4 specificities.

This was a case-control study nested in a cohort of healthcare workers in London, UK, who had nasopharyngeal swab PCR tests and blood samples taken every week. Healthcare workers were recruited between 23 and 31 March 2020, during the week of the UK lockdown, and were followed weekly for up to about 15 weeks. The source of this sequence is an adult who was a healthcare worker with PCR-confirmed SARS-CoV-2 infection or an uninfected control (not recorded which). Material for sequencing was whole blood. The chain is assembled from TRBV11-3 and TRBJ1-1; the D gene identity is not certain. The CDR3 sequence is CASSRGNTEAFF. The DNA sequence follows: TGTGCCAGCAGCCGGGGGAACACTGAAGCTTTCTTT. Joined to the reference TRBV11-3 and TRBJ1-1 proteins, this CDR3 gives the full variable domain: EAGVVQSPRYKIIEKKQPVAFWCNPISGHNTLYWYLQNLGQGPELLIRYENEEAVDDSQLPKDRFSAERLKGVDSTLKIQPAELGDSAVYLCASSRGNTEAFFGQGTRLTVV.